This T cell receptor beta chain is from a study of blood T cell repertoires in COVID-19. The CDR3 sequence is 14 residues long. Germline values: CDR1 MDHEN, CDR2 SYDVKM. V lost 3 bases, J lost 2 bases, and 10 bases lay in between. Generated by immunoSEQ multiplex PCR, the TCRdb table keeps only in-frame clones and is missing some. The sample lists 150,000 to 200,000 clones, roughly 82% occurring once. The V gene is TRBV28, the J gene TRBJ1-2; D gene ambiguous. The clonotype comes from a middle-aged woman with COVID-19, enrolled during active disease. What was sequenced was peripheral blood. The CDR3 bases are TGTGCCAGCAGTTTTCCCCTACAGAACTATGGCTACACCTTC. Amino acid sequence: CASSFPLQNYGYTF.